The following is a TCR beta chain sequence with its context. Its antigen is not yet known. No much larger clonotype is one base removed from it; base qualities were not supplied. Donors were healthy HIV-negative adults with no recently reported acute infections or vaccinations. Every donor was a Caucasian adult residing in Nashville, Tennessee, USA. In the unsorted samples, 90 million or so PBMCs were counted, and genomic DNA was extracted using the QIAamp DNA Blood Mini kit. Blood was obtained by leukapheresis, after which PBMCs were separated by Ficoll-Histopaque density gradient centrifugation and cryopreserved in liquid nitrogen vapor phase. The CDR3 runs 14 residues from the cysteine to the phenylalanine. Just the 42-base CDR3 DNA is kept, in frame starting at base 1. The germline V gene yields MDHEN for CDR1 and SYDVKM for CDR2. V is pared back by 10 bases and J by 5 bases, with 20 bases lying between the germline termini.

Using the deep immunoSEQ assay, TCR CDR3 regions were amplified from genomic DNA by multiplex PCR. Extracted genomic DNA from each cell subset was spread evenly across all wells of several immunoSEQ 96-well plates, with each plate serving as a replicate. For unsorted PBMC, each replicate PCR was loaded with approximately 300 ng genomic DNA, equivalent to about 33,000 T cell genomes. Unsorted PBMC genomic DNA was sequenced across ten immunoSEQ deep assay plates. Purified libraries were measured with a Qubit 3.0 fluorometer, size-checked on a Bioanalyzer 2100, and measured again with the KAPA Library Quantification kit. A separate single-read 150-cycle Illumina NextSeq 550 flow cell was used to sequence each immunoSEQ 96-well plate. The source study handled its data this way. Because only junctional sequences without quality scores were contained in the immunoSEQ output, filtering matching that applied to full-length reads could not be performed. Sequences were annotated with PyIR, a Python wrapper for IgBLAST v1.9, and V/J genes and CDR3 were assigned using IMGT germline references. Reads were removed for weak V/J assignments (E-value above 1e-6), missing CDR3, stop codons, out-of-frame junctions, or ambiguous translated residues. V3J clonotypes were defined by identical inferred V gene, J gene, and CDR3 amino acid sequence. Percentage overlap between repertoires was computed as shared unique clonotypes divided by the size of the smaller repertoire. Repertoire richness was assessed with RTK rarefaction, the Chao1 estimator, and Recon v2.1 estimates of unobserved clonotypes. TCRdb took over this immuneACCESS table, retaining in-frame rearrangements with V and J assigned. Such tables are incomplete; in checked studies, under half of the missing clones stem from an unresolved V gene, and the remainder is unexplained. That table furnishes V, J and clone size, whereas the DNA furnished D and trimming. A total of roughly 500,000 clones appear in this sample, around 79% of them only once. The ten largest clonotypes hold 10% to 15% of the sample.

The sample is drawn from a study of shared clonotypes between healthy human individuals (dated by TCRdb to 2020 to 2021). Describing the broader study: A couple of women and a few men aged 18 to 49 years were included in the cohort. To estimate repertoire size and how much clonotype sharing occurs between individuals, the study deeply sequenced the blood TCR repertoires of about five healthy adults. To increase sequencing depth and limit assay-specific biases, different laboratories used diverse techniques to prepare libraries and sequence TCR repertoires. Between about 0.9 and 8.9 billion PBMCs per donor were obtained by leukapheresis.

The full study reports these points: Only blood was sampled, and tissue TCR repertoires likely differ from those in blood. The small number of donors limited the genetic and exposure-history diversity represented. Pairwise subsampling indicated that sequencing depth was expected to affect the degree of clonotype sharing among donors.

The chain is assembled from TRBV28 and TRBJ1-1, with no confident D gene call. The clonotype was recovered from a woman aged 40 to 50 in good health. Some clones in this sample may be carry-over from other donors' samples. Input material: PBMCs. The CDR3: CATTPPSLRTEAFF. The bases are TGTGCCACCACCCCTCCCAGCCTCAGGACTGAAGCTTTCTTT.